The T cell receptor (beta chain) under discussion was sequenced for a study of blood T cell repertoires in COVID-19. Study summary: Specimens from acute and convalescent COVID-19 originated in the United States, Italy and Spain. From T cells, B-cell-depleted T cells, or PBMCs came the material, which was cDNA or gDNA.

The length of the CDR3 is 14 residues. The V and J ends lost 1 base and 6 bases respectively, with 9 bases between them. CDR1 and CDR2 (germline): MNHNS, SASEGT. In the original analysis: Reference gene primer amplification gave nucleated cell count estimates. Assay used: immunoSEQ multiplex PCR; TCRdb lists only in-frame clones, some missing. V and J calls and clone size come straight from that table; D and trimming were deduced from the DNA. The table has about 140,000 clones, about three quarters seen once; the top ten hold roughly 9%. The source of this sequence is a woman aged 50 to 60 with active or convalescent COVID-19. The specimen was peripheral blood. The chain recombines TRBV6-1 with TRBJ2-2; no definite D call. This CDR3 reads CASSEGVRPGELFF. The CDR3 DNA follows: TGTGCCAGCAGTGAAGGAGTCCGTCCCGGGGAGCTGTTTTTT.